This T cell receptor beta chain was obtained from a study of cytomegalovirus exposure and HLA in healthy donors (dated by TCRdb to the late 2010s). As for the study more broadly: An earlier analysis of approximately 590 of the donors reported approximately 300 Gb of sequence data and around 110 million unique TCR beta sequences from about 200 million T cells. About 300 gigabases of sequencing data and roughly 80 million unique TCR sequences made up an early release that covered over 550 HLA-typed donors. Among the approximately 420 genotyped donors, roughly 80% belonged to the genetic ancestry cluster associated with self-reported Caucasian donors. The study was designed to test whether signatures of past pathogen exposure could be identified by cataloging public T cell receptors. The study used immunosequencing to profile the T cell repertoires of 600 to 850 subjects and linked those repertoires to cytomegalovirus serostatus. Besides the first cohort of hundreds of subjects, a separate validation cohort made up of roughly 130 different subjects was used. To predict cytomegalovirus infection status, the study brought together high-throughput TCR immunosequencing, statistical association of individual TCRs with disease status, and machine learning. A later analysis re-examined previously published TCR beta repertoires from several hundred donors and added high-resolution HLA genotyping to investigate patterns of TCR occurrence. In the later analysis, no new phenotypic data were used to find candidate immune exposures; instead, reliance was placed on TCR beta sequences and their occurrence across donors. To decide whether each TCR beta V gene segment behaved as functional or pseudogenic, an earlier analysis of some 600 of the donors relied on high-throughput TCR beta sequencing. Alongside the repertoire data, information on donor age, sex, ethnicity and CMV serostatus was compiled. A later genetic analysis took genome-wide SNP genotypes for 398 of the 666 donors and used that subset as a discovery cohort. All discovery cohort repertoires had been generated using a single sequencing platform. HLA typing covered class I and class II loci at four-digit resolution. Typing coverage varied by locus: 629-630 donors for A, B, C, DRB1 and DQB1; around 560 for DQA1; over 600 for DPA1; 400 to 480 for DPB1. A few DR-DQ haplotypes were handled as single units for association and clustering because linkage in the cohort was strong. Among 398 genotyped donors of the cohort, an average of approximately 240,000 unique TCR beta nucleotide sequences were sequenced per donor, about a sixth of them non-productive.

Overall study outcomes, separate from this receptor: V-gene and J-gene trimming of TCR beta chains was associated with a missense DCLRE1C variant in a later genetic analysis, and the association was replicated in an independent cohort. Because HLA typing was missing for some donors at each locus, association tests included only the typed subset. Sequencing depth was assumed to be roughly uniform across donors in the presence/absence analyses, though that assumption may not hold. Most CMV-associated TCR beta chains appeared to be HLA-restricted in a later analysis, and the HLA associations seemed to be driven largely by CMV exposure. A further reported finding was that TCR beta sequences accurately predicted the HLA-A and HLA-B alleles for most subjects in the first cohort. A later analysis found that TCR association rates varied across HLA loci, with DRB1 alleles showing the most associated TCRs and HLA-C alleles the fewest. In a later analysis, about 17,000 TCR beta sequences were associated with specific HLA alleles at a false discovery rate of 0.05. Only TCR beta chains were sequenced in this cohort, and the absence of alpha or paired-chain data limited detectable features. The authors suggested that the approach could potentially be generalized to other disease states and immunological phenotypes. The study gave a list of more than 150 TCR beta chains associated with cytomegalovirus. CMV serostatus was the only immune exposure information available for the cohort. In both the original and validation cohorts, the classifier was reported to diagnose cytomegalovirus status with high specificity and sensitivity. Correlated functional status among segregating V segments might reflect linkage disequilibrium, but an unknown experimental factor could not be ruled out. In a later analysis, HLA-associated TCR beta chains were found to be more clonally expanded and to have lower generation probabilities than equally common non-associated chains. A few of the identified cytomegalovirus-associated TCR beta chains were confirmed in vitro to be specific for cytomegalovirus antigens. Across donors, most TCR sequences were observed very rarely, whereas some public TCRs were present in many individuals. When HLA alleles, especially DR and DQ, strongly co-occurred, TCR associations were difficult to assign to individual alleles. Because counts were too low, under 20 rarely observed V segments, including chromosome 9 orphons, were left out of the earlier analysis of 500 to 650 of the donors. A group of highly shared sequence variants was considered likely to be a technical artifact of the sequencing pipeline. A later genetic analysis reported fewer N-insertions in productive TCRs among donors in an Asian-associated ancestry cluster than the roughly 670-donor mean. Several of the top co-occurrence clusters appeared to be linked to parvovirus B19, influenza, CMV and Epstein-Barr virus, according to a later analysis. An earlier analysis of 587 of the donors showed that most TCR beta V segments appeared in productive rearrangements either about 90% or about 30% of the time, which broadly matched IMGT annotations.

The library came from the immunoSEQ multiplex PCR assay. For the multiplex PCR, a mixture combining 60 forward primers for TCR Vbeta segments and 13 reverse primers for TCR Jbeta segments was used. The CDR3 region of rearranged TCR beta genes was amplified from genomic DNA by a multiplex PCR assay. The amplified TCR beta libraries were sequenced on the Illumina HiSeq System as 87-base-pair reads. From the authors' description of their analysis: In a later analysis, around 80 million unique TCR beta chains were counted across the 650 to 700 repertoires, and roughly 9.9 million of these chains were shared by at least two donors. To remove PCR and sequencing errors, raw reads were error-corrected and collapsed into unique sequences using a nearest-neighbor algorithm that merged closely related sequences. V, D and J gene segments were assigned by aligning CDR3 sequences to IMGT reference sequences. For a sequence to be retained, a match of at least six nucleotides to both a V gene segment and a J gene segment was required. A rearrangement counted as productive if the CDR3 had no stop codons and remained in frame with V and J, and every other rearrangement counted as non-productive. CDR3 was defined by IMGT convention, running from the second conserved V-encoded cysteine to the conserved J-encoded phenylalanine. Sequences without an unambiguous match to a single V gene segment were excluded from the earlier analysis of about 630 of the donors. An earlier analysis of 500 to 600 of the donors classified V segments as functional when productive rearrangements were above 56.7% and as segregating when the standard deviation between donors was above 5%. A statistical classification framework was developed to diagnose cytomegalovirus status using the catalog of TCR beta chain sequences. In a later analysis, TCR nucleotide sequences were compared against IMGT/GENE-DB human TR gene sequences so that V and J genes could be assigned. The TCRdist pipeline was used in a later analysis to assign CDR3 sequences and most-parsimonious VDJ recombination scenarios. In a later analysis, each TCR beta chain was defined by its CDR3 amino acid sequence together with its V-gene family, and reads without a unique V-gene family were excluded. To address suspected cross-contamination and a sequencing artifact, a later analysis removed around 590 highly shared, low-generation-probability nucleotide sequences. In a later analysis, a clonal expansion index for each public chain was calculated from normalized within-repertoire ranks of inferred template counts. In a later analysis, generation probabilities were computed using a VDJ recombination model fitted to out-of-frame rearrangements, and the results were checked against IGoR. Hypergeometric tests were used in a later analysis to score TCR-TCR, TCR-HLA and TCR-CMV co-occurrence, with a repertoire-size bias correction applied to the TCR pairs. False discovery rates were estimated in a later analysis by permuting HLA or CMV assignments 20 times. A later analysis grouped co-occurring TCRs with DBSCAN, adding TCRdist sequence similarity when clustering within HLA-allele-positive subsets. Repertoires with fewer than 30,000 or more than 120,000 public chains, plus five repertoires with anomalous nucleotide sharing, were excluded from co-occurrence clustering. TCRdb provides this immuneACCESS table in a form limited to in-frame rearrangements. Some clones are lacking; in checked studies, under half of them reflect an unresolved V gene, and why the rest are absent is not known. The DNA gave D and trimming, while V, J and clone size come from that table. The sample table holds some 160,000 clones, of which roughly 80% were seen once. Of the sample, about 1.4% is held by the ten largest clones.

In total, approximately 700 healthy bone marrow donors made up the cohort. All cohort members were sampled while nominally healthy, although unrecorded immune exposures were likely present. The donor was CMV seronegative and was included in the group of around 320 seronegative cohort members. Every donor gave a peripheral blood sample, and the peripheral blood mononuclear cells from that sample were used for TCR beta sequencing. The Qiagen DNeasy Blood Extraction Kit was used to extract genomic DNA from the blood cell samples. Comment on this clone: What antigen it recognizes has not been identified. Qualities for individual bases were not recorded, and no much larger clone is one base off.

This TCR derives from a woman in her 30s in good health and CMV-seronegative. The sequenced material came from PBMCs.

This receptor carries the CDR3 CASSDGQGPIYGYTF. The nucleotide sequence is given as TGTGCCAGCAGCGATGGACAGGGGCCCATCTATGGCTACACCTTC. The chain joins TRBV7-2 to TRBJ1-2, with TRBD1 identical over 9 junction bases. Germline trimming: 5 bases from V, 4 bases from J; junction bases outside gene matches: 8. CDR1 and CDR2 are read off the germline V gene as SGHTA and FQGNSA. The CDR3 goes from the cysteine to the phenylalanine over 15 residues. Solely the CDR3 DNA is kept, with 45 bases framed from the first base.